The 29 T cell receptor beta chains reported below all come from one sample, sequenced in a study of blood T cell repertoires in COVID-19. Using immunoSEQ multiplex PCR, the repertoire was profiled, and TCRdb retains in-frame clones only, with some absent. This sample has 150,000 to 200,000 clones; roughly 90% occur once, and the top ten carry about 6.6%. Source material: PBMCs or T cells enriched from blood (not recorded which). These receptors were taken from a woman aged 45 to 65 who had recovered from COVID-19.

The genes are TRBV3-1 (or the pseudogene TRBV3-2) and TRBJ2-1; 14 nucleotides align to TRBD2. The germline V gene has CDR1 LGHDT and CDR2 YNNKEL (reference sequence). The trim removed 1 base at V and 1 base at J, leaving 9 bases unmatched. The CDR3 is 20 residues long. The CDR3 spells CASSQGLAGGQVRSYNEQFF. CDR3 nucleotide sequence: TGTGCCAGCAGCCAAGGACTAGCGGGGGGGCAAGTGAGGTCCTACAATGAGCAGTTCTTC.

The chain has TRBV2 and TRBJ1-2; D gene ambiguous. CDR3 length equals 12 residues. V was shortened by 4 bases and J by 7 bases, with 10 bases between the two germline ends. Germline V gives CDR1 SNHLY, CDR2 FYNNEI. The CDR3 sequence is CASSVREGGYTF. As DNA, the CDR3 is TGTGCCAGCAGTGTGAGGGAAGGTGGCTACACCTTC.

This chain connects TRBV9 to TRBJ1-6; TRBD1 matches 9 bases. The trim removed 3 bases at V and 3 bases at J, leaving 4 bases unmatched. This CDR3 has 16 amino acids. CDR1 SGDLS and CDR2 YYNGEE come from the germline V gene. The CDR3 DNA follows: TGTGCCAGCAGCGAAACGACAGGGGGCTATAATTCACCCCTCCACTTT. Amino acid sequence: CASSETTGGYNSPLHF.

The chain is built from TRBV11-2 and TRBJ1-4; tentatively, D is TRBD1 (5 bases). V was clipped by 5 bases and J by 5 bases, with 18 bases between them. Germline V lookup: CDR1 SGHAT, CDR2 FQNNGV. The CDR3 covers 16 residues. The CDR3 coding sequence is TGTGCCAGCAGCCTTGGGGGGGGTCAGGGAAATGAAAAACTGTTTTTT. Encoded protein: CASSLGGGQGNEKLFF.

This clone was seen a single time. The chain carries TRBV7-2 and TRBJ2-7; 8 bases fit TRBD2. The V gene end was trimmed by 4 bases and the J gene end by 9 bases; junction bases not matched to a gene: 11. There are 14 residues in the CDR3. Germline V CDR1 and CDR2: SGHTA, FQGNSA. The CDR3 loop reads CASSSGVLAGRQYF. The DNA for the CDR3 is TGTGCCAGCAGCTCAGGGGTGCTAGCGGGTCGGCAGTACTTC.

A single count supports this clone. V is TRBV14 and J is TRBJ2-7; 9 bases are a match to TRBD1. The CDR3 is 15 residues long. V shed 4 bases, J shed 4 bases, and the junction held 8 bases outside the gene matches. Germline loops: CDR1 SGHDN, CDR2 FVKESK. The CDR3 here is CASSPGQGIVYEQYF. CDR3 nucleotide sequence: TGTGCCAGCAGCCCCGGACAGGGGATTGTATACGAGCAGTACTTC. Full variable domain (missing parts from reference TRBV14 and TRBJ2-7): EAGVTQFPSHSVIEKGQTVTLRCDPISGHDNLYWYRRVMGKEIKFLLHFVKESKQDESGMPNNRFLAERTGGTYSTLKVQPAELEDSGVYFCASSPGQGIVYEQYFGPGTRLTVT.

The gene calls are TRBV10-3 and TRBJ2-7; maybe TRBD1 (5 bases). Germline V CDR1 and CDR2: ENHRY, SYGVKD. V gave up 2 bases and J gave up 3 bases, with 14 bases separating them. This CDR3 is built from 15 residues. The CDR3 coding sequence is TGTGCCATCAGTGAGGGGGCCGATCCGTACTACGAGCAGTACTTC. Translation gives CAISEGADPYYEQYF.

This clone was detected once. V is TRBV10-3 and J is TRBJ1-5; 9 bases map to TRBD1. V trimming: 0 bases; J trimming: 2 bases; junction bases outside the gene matches: 5. The CDR3 length is 17 residues. The V gene's germline CDR1 is ENHRY and CDR2 SYGVKD. The CDR3 is CAISESRTGAGNQPQHF. In DNA, the CDR3 is TGTGCCATCAGTGAGTCCCGGACAGGGGCGGGCAATCAGCCCCAGCATTTT.

The CDR3 DNA sequence: TGTGCCAGCAGCTTAGACCCTAGCGCGGCCTACGAGCAGTACTTC. This translates into CASSLDPSAAYEQYF. J is TRBJ2-7 and V is TRBV7-2; TRBD2 is a possible D gene (6 bases). CDR1 SGHTA and CDR2 FQGNSA come from the germline V gene. The CDR3 loop spans 15 amino acids. V lost 1 base and J lost 2, with 12 bases in between.

The gene calls are TRBV5-5 and TRBJ2-3; TRBD1 aligns across 11 bases. Germline V gene sequence: CDR1 SGHKS, CDR2 YYEKEE (reference sequence). The length of the CDR3 is 16 residues. V lost 4 bases to trimming and J lost 4 bases; unmatched junction nucleotides: 8. The CDR3 coding sequence is TGTGCCAGCAGCAAGCCGGACAGGGGGCTATCAGATACGCAGTATTTT. This codes for CASSKPDRGLSDTQYF.

The chain recombines TRBV5-4 with TRBJ1-1; D gene ambiguous. Looked up from germline, CDR1 is SGHNT and CDR2 is YYREEE (reference sequence). V was trimmed by 4 bases and J by 2 bases, leaving 18 bases between them. This CDR3 contains 16 residues. The CDR3, as DNA: TGTGCCAGCAGCCTGGGAATAGGGAGGACTAACACTGAAGCTTTCTTT. This encodes CASSLGIGRTNTEAFF. Together with reference TRBV5-4 and TRBJ1-1, the CDR3 gives the full variable domain: ETGVTQSPTHLIKTRGQQVTLRCSSQSGHNTVSWYQQALGQGPQFIFQYYREEENGRGNFPPRFSGLQFPNYSSELNVNALELDDSALYLCASSLGIGRTNTEAFFGQGTRLTVV.

The V gene is TRBV6-5, the J gene TRBJ1-6; maybe TRBD1 (5 bases). Trimming stripped 4 bases from V and 7 bases from J, with 17 bases between. Looked up from germline, CDR1 is MNHEY and CDR2 is SVGAGI. The CDR3 is 16 amino acids. CDR3 protein: CASSWGGVSPNSPLHF. The DNA of the CDR3 is TGTGCCAGCAGTTGGGGAGGGGTATCTCCGAATTCACCCCTCCACTTT.

The chain carries TRBV19 and TRBJ2-7, with D unresolved. Germline V gives CDR1 LNHDA, CDR2 SQIVND (reference sequence). This CDR3 is built from 11 residues. Trimming pared 5 bases from V and 3 bases from J, leaving 5 bases between. CDR3 nucleotide sequence: TGTGCCAGTAGTCAGGACTACGAGCAGTACTTC. It translates to CASSQDYEQYF.

As regards this clone: The same CDR3 also results from other DNA sequences found in this sample. The chain links TRBV7-2 to TRBJ1-1; TRBD1 matches 7 bases. Germline CDR1 and CDR2: SGHTA and FQGNSA. Germline trimming cut 2 bases from V and 1 base from J; bases unmatched to any gene: 1. The CDR3 consists of 14 residues. The CDR3 reads CASSLRTGNTEAFF. The CDR3 nucleotides are TGTGCCAGCAGCTTACGGACAGGGAACACTGAAGCTTTCTTT.

This chain joins TRBV19 and TRBJ2-2; TRBD2 is a possible D gene (5 bases). Germline V lookup: CDR1 LNHDA, CDR2 SQIVND (reference sequence). This CDR3 contains 14 residues. Trimming took 5 bases from V and 3 from J, leaving 10 bases between them. CDR3 amino acids: CASSSRADTGELFF. For the CDR3, the DNA is TGTGCCAGTAGTTCGAGAGCGGACACCGGGGAGCTGTTTTTT.

The rearrangement joins TRBV3-1 (or the pseudogene TRBV3-2) to TRBJ2-7; 7 bases fit TRBD1. The J segment lost 4 bases and the V segment lost 1 base, leaving 4 bases of the junction unmatched. The V gene's germline CDR1 is LGHDT and CDR2 YNNKEL (reference sequence). The CDR3 runs to 14 residues. The CDR3 here is CASSQAGGRYEQYF. CDR3 coding DNA: TGTGCCAGCAGCCAAGCAGGGGGAAGATACGAGCAGTACTTC.

This clone was picked up a small number of times. The rearrangement links TRBV4-1 to TRBJ1-6; D uncertain. The length of the CDR3 is 15 residues. Trimming left V 0 bases short and J 10 bases short, with 13 bases between. Per the germline V gene, CDR1 is MGHRA and CDR2 is YSYEKL. The DNA for the CDR3 is TGCGCCAGCAGCCAAGACTCATCCCGGCGGTCACCCCTCCACTTT. Translation gives CASSQDSSRRSPLHF.

The chain links TRBV11-2 to TRBJ1-3; D gene uncertain. The CDR3 runs 15 residues. Trimming took off 0 bases at V and 0 bases at J, with 6 bases between the two ends. The germline CDR1 and CDR2 sequences are SGHAT and FQNNGV. The CDR3 bases are TGTGCCAGCAGCTTAGACAGTCACTCTGGAAACACCATATATTTT. Its translation: CASSLDSHSGNTIYF.

The CDR3 loop reads CASSLALAFNSPLHF. The DNA for the CDR3 is TGTGCCAGCAGCTTGGCCTTGGCCTTTAATTCACCCCTCCACTTT. The chain has TRBV5-4 and TRBJ1-6; D not resolved. This CDR3 contains 15 residues. Trimming cost V 0 bases and J 6 bases, with 10 bases left between them. Per germline, CDR1 SGHNT and CDR2 YYREEE (reference sequence).

V is TRBV2 and J is TRBJ1-1; D not resolved. The CDR3 covers 14 residues. V dropped 3 bases and J dropped 3 bases, with 11 bases sitting between them. Germline CDR1 and CDR2: SNHLY and FYNNEI. This chain's CDR3 is CASSEGSLYTEAFF. The CDR3 DNA is TGTGCCAGCAGTGAGGGCAGCCTGTACACTGAAGCTTTCTTT. Based on the CDR3 plus reference TRBV2 and TRBJ1-1, the full variable domain is EPEVTQTPSHQVTQMGQEVILRCVPISNHLYFYWYRQILGQKVEFLVSFYNNEISEKSEIFDDQFSVERPDGSNFTLKIRSTKLEDSAMYFCASSEGSLYTEAFFGQGTRLTVV.

This clone occurred a few times. The genes are TRBV7-2 and TRBJ1-5; 11 bases map to TRBD1. CDR3 length equals 15 residues. V lost 5 bases to trimming and J lost 2 bases; unmatched junction nucleotides: 2. Germline V gene lookup returns CDR1 SGHTA and CDR2 FQGNSA. The CDR3 loop reads CASSPGQGGNQPQHF. CDR3 DNA sequence: TGTGCCAGCAGCCCGGGACAGGGGGGCAATCAGCCCCAGCATTTT.

The chain employs TRBV2 and TRBJ1-1; D unclear. Trimming shortened V by 8 bases and J by 0 bases, and 10 bases separated the two germline ends. Germline values: CDR1 SNHLY, CDR2 FYNNEI. The CDR3 spans 13 residues. The CDR3 protein is CASETAMNTEAFF. Here the CDR3 DNA reads TGTGCCAGCGAAACCGCGATGAACACTGAAGCTTTCTTT.

The chain links TRBV7-2 to TRBJ2-7; D might be TRBD1 (5 bases). The CDR3 has 15 amino acids. V was shortened by 1 base and J by 7 bases, with 17 bases between the two germline ends. CDR1 SGHTA and CDR2 FQGNSA come from the germline V gene. CDR3 sequence: CASSLVAGNRLEQYF. CDR3 bases: TGTGCCAGCAGCTTAGTGGCAGGGAATCGCCTGGAGCAGTACTTC.

This CDR3 reads CASRLSGGAYNEQFF. The CDR3 DNA reads as TGTGCCAGCAGACTTAGCGGGGGGGCCTACAATGAGCAGTTCTTC. The chain joins TRBV6-6 to TRBJ2-1, with 11 bases lining up with TRBD2. CDR3 length: 15 amino acids. V lost 6 bases and J lost 2; bases outside the gene matches: 3. Germline V CDR1 and CDR2: MNHNY, SVGAGI (reference sequence).

In this sample, this clone turned up once. V and J are TRBV19 and TRBJ1-2; 7 bases line up with TRBD1. J was trimmed by 6 bases and V by 6 bases; bases with no gene match: 13. CDR1 and CDR2 from the germline V gene are LNHDA and SQIVND (reference sequence). This CDR3 spans 15 amino acids. As DNA, the CDR3 is TGTGCCAGTAGCAGACGGACAGGTACGGGCAATGGCTACACCTTC. Translation gives CASSRRTGTGNGYTF.

This clone turned up a few times. The V and J genes are TRBV6-6 and TRBJ1-6; no definite D call. CDR3 length: 13 amino acids. The germline V and J ends were trimmed by 5 bases and 7 bases, with 9 bases remaining between them. Germline values: CDR1 MNHNY, CDR2 SVGAGI (reference sequence). CDR3 in amino acids: CASSASGNSPLHF. The CDR3 bases are TGTGCCAGCAGTGCCAGCGGAAATTCACCCCTCCACTTT.

The J gene is TRBJ1-4, the V gene TRBV27; TRBD1 matches 9 bases. The CDR3 runs 15 residues. In germline, CDR1 is MNHEY, CDR2 SMNVEV (reference sequence). The ends lost 7 bases at V and 5 bases at J; junction bases unmatched: 8. The CDR3 reads CASKPTGTGNEKLFF. The DNA for the CDR3 is TGTGCCAGCAAACCGACCGGGACAGGGAATGAAAAACTGTTTTTT.

V gene TRBV9 combines with J gene TRBJ2-3; unclear D gene. The CDR3 spans 13 residues. Deletions cut 3 bases from V and 0 bases from J, with 5 bases between. Germline-derived CDR1 and CDR2 are SGDLS and YYNGEE. In nucleotides, the CDR3 is TGTGCCAGCAGCGCCTCTAGCACAGATACGCAGTATTTT. Translating it yields CASSASSTDTQYF. Filled out from reference TRBV9 and TRBJ2-3, the complete variable domain reads DSGVTQTPKHLITATGQRVTLRCSPRSGDLSVYWYQQSLDQGLQFLIQYYNGEERAKGNILERFSAQQFPDLHSELNLSSLELGDSALYFCASSASSTDTQYFGPGTRLTVL.

The DNA for the CDR3 is TGTGCCAGCAGCTTAGCCAGCGGGGTCCCCAATGAGCAGTTCTTC. Its protein product is CASSLASGVPNEQFF. J is TRBJ2-1 and V is TRBV11-2, with 7 bases identical to TRBD2. The CDR3 totals 15 residues. Germline values: CDR1 SGHAT, CDR2 FQNNGV. V was pared by 1 base and J by 6 bases, with 6 bases of the junction left unmatched.